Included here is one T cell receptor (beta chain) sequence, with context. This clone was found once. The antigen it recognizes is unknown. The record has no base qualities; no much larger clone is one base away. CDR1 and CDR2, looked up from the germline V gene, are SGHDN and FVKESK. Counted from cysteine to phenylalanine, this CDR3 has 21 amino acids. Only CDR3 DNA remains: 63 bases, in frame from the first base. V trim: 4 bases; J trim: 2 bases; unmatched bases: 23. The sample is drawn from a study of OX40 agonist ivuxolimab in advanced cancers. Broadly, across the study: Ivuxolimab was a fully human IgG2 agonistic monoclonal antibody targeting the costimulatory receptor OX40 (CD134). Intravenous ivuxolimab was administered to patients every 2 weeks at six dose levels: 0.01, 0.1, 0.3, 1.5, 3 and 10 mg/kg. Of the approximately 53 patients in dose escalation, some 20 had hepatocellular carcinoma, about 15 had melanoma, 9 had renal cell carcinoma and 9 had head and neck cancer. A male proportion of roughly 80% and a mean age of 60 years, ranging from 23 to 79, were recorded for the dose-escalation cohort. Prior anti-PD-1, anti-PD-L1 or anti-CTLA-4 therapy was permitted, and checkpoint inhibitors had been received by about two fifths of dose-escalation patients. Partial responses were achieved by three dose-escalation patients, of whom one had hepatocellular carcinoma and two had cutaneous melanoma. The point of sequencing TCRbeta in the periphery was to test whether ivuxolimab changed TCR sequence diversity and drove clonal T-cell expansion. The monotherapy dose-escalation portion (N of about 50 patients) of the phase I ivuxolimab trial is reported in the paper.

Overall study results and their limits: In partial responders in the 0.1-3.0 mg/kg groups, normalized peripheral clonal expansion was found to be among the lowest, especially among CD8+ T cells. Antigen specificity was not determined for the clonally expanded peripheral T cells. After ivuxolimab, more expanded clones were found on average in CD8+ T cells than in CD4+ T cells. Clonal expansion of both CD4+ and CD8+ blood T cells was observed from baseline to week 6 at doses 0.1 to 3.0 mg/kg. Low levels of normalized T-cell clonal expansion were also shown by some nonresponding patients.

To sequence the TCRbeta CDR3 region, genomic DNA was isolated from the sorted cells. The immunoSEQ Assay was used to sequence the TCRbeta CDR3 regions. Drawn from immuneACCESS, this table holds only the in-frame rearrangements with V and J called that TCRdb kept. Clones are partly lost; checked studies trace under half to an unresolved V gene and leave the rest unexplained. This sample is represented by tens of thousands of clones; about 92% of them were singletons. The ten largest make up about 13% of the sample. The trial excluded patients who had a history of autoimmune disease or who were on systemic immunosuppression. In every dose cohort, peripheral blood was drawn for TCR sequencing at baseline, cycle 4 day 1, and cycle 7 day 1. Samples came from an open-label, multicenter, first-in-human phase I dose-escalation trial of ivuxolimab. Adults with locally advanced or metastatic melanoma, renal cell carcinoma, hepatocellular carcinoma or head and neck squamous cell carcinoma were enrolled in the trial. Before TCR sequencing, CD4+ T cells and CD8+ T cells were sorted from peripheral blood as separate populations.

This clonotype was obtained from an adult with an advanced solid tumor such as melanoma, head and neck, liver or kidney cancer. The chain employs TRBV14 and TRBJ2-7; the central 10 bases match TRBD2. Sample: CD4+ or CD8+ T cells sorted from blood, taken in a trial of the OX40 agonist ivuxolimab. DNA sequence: TGTGCCAGCAGCCCCCTCCTCGGGGCTAGCGGGAGTTCCCCGTTTGCCTACGAGCAGTACTTC. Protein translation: CASSPLLGASGSSPFAYEQYF.